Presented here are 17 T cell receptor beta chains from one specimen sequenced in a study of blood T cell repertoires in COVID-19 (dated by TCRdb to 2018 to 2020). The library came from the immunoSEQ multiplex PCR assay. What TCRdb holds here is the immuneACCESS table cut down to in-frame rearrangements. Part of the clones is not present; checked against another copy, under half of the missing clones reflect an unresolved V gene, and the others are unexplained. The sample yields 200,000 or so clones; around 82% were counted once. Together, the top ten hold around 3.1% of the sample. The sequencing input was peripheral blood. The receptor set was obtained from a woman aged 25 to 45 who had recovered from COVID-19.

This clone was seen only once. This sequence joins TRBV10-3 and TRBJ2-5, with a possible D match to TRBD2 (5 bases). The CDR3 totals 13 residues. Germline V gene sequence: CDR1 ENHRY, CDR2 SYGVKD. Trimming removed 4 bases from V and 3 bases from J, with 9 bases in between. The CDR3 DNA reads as TGTGCCATCAGTGCTCGAGCGGAAGAGACCCAGTACTTC. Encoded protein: CAISARAEETQYF.

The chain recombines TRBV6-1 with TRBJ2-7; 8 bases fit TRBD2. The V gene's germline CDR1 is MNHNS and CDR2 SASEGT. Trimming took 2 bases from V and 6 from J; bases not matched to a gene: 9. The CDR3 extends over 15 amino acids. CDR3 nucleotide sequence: TGTGCCAGCAGTGAATTGGAACAGCGGGGGCCCGAGCAGTACTTC. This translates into CASSELEQRGPEQYF.

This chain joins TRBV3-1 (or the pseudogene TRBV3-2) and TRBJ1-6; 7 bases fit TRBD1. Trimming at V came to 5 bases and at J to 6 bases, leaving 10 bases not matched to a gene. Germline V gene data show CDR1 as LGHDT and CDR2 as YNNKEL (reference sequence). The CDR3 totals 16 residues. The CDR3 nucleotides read TGTGCCAGCAGCAGGCAGCCGGGACAGATTAATTCACCCCTCCACTTT. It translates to CASSRQPGQINSPLHF.

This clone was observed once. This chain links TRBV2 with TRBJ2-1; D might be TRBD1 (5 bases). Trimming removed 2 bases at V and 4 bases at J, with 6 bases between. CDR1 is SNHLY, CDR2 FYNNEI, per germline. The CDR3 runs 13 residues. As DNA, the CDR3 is TGTGCCAGCAGTGAATCAGGGTACAATGAGCAGTTCTTC. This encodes CASSESGYNEQFF.

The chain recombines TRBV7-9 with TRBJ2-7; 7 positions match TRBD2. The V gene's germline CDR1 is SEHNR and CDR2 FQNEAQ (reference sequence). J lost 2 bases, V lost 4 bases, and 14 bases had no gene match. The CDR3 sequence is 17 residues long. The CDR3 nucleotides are TGTGCCAGCAGCTGGTCGGGGAATCGAGGGAGGGCCTACGAGCAGTACTTC. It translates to CASSWSGNRGRAYEQYF.

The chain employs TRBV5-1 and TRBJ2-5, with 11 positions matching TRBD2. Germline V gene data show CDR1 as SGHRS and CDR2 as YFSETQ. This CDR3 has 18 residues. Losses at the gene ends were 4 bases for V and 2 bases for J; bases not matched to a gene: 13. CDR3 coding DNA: TGCGCCAGCAGCGTGGGACTAGCGGAGACATCGCGTCAAGAGACCCAGTACTTC. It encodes CASSVGLAETSRQETQYF.

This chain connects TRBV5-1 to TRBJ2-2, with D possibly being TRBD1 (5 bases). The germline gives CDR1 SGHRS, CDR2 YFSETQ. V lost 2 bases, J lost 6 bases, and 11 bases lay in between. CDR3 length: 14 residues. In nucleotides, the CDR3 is TGCGCCAGCAGCTTTCAGGGATTGGCCGGGGAGCTGTTTTTT. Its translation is CASSFQGLAGELFF.

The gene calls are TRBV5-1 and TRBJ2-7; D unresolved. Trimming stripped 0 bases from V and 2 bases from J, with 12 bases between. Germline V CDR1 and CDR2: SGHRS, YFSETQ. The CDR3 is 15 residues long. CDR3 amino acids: CASSLVPGSPYEQYF. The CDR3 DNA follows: TGCGCCAGCAGCTTGGTTCCAGGTAGTCCCTACGAGCAGTACTTC.

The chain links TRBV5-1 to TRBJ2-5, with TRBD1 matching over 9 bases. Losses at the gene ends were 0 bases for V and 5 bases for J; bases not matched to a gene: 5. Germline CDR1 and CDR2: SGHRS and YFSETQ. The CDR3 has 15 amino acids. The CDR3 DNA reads TGCGCCAGCAGCTTGGGGACAGGGGTCGGGGAGACCCAGTACTTC. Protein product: CASSLGTGVGETQYF.

The CDR3 region has the DNA TGTGCCAGCAGTGGACTAGCGGGAGGAACAGATACGCAGTATTTT. Protein: CASSGLAGGTDTQYF. The chain joins TRBV6-2 or TRBV6-3 to TRBJ2-3; TRBD2 agrees at 14 bases. The germline V gene has CDR1 MNHEY and CDR2 SVGEGT. The CDR3 has 15 amino acids. The ends lost 5 bases at V and 3 bases at J; junction bases unmatched: 1.

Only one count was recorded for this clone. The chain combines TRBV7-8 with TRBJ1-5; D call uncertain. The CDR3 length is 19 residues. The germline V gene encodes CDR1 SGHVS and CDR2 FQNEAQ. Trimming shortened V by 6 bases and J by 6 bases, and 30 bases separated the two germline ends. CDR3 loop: CASSSPRRMASGEGQPQHF. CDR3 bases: TGTGCCAGCAGTTCCCCCCGAAGGATGGCTTCGGGAGAGGGTCAGCCCCAGCATTTT.

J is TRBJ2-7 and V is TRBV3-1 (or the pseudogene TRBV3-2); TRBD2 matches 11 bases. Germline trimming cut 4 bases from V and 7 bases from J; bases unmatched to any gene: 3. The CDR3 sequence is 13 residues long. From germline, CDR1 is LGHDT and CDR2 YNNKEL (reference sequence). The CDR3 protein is CASSLAGGREQYF. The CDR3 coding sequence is TGTGCCAGCAGCCTAGCGGGAGGGAGGGAGCAGTACTTC.

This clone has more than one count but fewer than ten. The CDR3: CASSKDKSQFF. CDR3 coding DNA: TGTGCCAGCAGCAAAGACAAGTCGCAGTTCTTC. The chain combines TRBV11-3 with TRBJ2-1; no clear D gene. The V end lost 5 bases, the J end lost 12 bases, and 11 bases lay between the germline ends. CDR1 is SGHNT and CDR2 is YENEEA in the germline V gene. The CDR3 contains 11 residues.

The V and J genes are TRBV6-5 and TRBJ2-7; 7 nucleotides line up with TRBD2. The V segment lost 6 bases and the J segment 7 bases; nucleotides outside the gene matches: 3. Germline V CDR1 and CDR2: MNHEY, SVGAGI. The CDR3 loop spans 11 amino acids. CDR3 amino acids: CASSHGGEQYF. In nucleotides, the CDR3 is TGTGCCAGCAGCCACGGGGGGGAGCAGTACTTC.

CDR3 sequence reads: CASSFPRTGGGEQYF. Written as DNA, the CDR3 is TGTGCCAGCAGTTTTCCCCGGACAGGGGGCGGCGAGCAGTACTTC. The chain recombines TRBV28 with TRBJ2-7; TRBD1 matches at 11 bases. V gave up 3 bases and J gave up 6 bases; unmatched junction bases: 7. The CDR3 has 15 residues. Looked up from germline, CDR1 is MDHEN and CDR2 is SYDVKM.

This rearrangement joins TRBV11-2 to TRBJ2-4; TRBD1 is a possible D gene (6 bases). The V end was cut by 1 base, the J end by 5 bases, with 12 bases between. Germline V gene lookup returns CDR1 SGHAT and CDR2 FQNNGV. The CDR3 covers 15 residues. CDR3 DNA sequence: TGTGCCAGCAGCTTAGCCAGGGGCTCCCAAAACATTCAGTACTTC. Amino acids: CASSLARGSQNIQYF.

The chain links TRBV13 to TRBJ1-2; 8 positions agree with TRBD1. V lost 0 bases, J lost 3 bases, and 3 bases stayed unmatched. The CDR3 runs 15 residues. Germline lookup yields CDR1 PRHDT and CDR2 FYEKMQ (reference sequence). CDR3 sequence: CASSLGTGGDYGYTF. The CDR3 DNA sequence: TGTGCCAGCAGCTTAGGCACAGGGGGGGACTATGGCTACACCTTC.